These T cell receptor beta chains were read from a single sample in a study of blood T cell repertoires in COVID-19. TCRdb's table, derived via immunoSEQ multiplex PCR, lists solely in-frame clones and lacks some. The repertoire holds 500,000 or so clones, with about nine tenths as singletons. The specimen was PBMCs or T cells enriched from blood (not recorded which). These receptor sequences come from a young woman who had recovered from COVID-19. The CDR3 runs from the conserved cysteine through the conserved F or W. A D gene is named only where the DNA matches it firmly. A clone size is listed for some rows: how often the clone was seen (once, few, many), or a class if it is expanded.

>TRBJ1-1|TRBV7-2|.|.
CASSLEDGGAFF
>TRBJ2-7|TRBV4-1|TRBD1|.
CASSQELEDRGREQYF
>TRBJ1-2|TRBV6-5|.|.
CASRGLSPRGYTF
>TRBJ2-7|TRBV6-5|.|.
CASSYEPGAGAYEQYF
>TRBJ1-1|TRBV7-9|TRBD1|once
CASSLDGTENTEAFF
>TRBJ1-1|TRBV3-1/TRBV3-2|TRBD1|.
CASSPPLGHRDRGFMNTEAFF
>TRBJ1-4|TRBV28|.|.
CASSFRATNEKLFF
>TRBJ1-1|TRBV28|TRBD1|.
CASRGTGTEAFF
>TRBJ1-2|TRBV11-3|TRBD1|.
CASRRDSWRSGYTF
>TRBJ1-2|TRBV7-9|.|.
CASSKLPASYGYTF
>TRBJ2-2|TRBV19|.|.
CASTGGNTGELFF
>TRBJ1-2|TRBV5-6|.|.
CASSLEWGRGYTF
>TRBJ2-2|TRBV5-1|TRBD2|few
CASSFGTSGFTGELFF
>TRBJ1-4|TRBV2|.|.
CASRAEGTGKKLFF
>TRBJ1-2|TRBV3-1/TRBV3-2|TRBD1|.
CASSRGRNELGYTF
>TRBJ2-3|TRBV4-2|TRBD1|.
CASSRTGTGFSPDTQYF
>TRBJ1-2|TRBV3-1/TRBV3-2|.|.
CASSQEGGIGSYGYTF
>TRBJ2-5|TRBV4-2|.|.
CASSQDGGRATQETQYF
>TRBJ1-5|TRBV6-5|TRBD1|.
CASTQGGRQPQHF
>TRBJ2-3|TRBV2|TRBD2|.
CASRRAGDTDTQYF
>TRBJ1-2|TRBV2|TRBD1|once
CASSRTGMNYGYTF
>TRBJ2-5|TRBV29-1|.|.
CSVALTGLGTQYF
>TRBJ2-5|TRBV6-5|.|.
CASSRGTDQETQYF
>TRBJ2-7|TRBV7-9|.|.
CASSWAAYEQYF
>TRBJ1-4|TRBV4-1|.|.
CASSQVQGSLFF
>TRBJ2-2|TRBV10-1|.|.
CASSGLPGTGELFF
>TRBJ2-7|TRBV28|TRBD1|.
CASSLYNLGGPAYEQYF
>TRBJ2-2|TRBV18|.|.
CALRVEAGELFF
>TRBJ1-2|TRBV15|TRBD1|.
CATSGVRDREIGGYTF
>TRBJ2-7|TRBV19|.|.
CASSIQGPYEQYF
>TRBJ2-7|TRBV6-5|.|.
CASSYRLASHEQYF
>TRBJ1-4|TRBV5-1|.|.
CASSHQVSSPANEKLFF
>TRBJ2-1|TRBV11-2|TRBD2|.
CASSLGGGSCNEQFF
>TRBJ1-1|TRBV7-9|.|few
CASSLGQYTEAFF
>TRBJ1-1|TRBV18|TRBD1|.
CASSRTGVLNTEAFF
>TRBJ1-4|TRBV12-5|.|.
CASGPSGGSEKLFF
>TRBJ1-1|TRBV27|.|.
CASGRRRNTEAFF
>TRBJ2-5|TRBV5-1|TRBD1|.
CASSFGQGLRETQYF
>TRBJ1-4|TRBV5-1|.|.
CASSFGVRGEAEKLFF
>TRBJ1-5|TRBV7-9|TRBD1|.
CASSLGQGSNQPQHF
>TRBJ1-6|TRBV18|TRBD1|.
CASSPTTGGQSPLHF
>TRBJ2-5|TRBV7-2|TRBD2|.
CASSLGSAGEETQYF
>TRBJ1-2|TRBV3-1/TRBV3-2|.|.
CASSQAAGASPFYGYTF
>TRBJ2-3|TRBV28|TRBD2|.
CASSLMRSGGARDPQYF
>TRBJ2-1|TRBV11-3|TRBD2|.
CAVPGLAGNEQFF
>TRBJ2-5|TRBV6-5|TRBD2|.
CASSYGTSGRETQYF
>TRBJ1-1|TRBV7-9|.|.
CASSLLTGTDTEAFF
>TRBJ1-2|TRBV25-1|.|.
CASSECRDYYGYTF
>TRBJ1-5|TRBV2|.|.
CASSGQLNQPQHF
>TRBJ2-2|TRBV4-1|TRBD2|.
CASSSRLAGNTGELFF